This T cell receptor (beta chain) originates from a study of response to subunit inactivated influenza vaccine. Regarding the study as a whole: Every seasonal influenza vaccination brings in few new T cells, the authors suggested.

In regard to this clonotype: The antigen is unknown.

The V and J ends lost 5 bases and 5 bases respectively, with 3 bases between them. The CDR3 runs to 10 residues. Germline values: CDR1 SQVTM, CDR2 ANQGSEA. In TCRdb, the RT-PCR reads were re-called with MiXCR into one record per CDR3 protein. The data contain roughly 760,000 distinct CDR3 sequences, 21% of them singletons. The source was PBMCs from blood, collected 4 to 6 days after vaccination. The sequence derives from a man aged 50 to 59 who received an inactivated influenza vaccine. The chain uses TRBV29-1 and TRBJ1-4; D is undetermined. In DNA form, the CDR3 reads TGCAGCGTTTACAATGAAAAACTGTTTTTT. Amino acids: CSVYNEKLFF.